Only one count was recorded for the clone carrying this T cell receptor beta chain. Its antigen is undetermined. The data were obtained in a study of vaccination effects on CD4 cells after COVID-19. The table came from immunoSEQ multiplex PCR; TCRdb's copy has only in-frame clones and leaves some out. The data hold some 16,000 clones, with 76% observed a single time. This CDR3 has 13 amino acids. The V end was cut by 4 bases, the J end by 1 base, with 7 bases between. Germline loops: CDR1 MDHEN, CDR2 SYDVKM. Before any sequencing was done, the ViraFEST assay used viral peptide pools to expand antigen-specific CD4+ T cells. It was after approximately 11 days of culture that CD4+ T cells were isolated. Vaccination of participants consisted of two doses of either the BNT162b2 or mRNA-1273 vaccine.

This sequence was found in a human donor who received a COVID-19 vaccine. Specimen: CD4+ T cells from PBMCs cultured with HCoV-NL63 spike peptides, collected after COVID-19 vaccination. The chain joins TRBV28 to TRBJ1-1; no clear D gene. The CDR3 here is CASSSSENTEAFF. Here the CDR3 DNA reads TGTGCCAGCAGTTCCTCAGAGAACACTGAAGCTTTCTTT.